The 17 T cell receptor beta chains reported below all come from one sample, sequenced in a study of blood T cell repertoires in COVID-19. Repertoires were generated with immunoSEQ multiplex PCR, while TCRdb's copy carries only in-frame clones and drops some. The repertoire holds 360,000 or so clones, with roughly 90% as singletons. Sequenced input: peripheral blood. Receptor source: a woman aged 55-75 years with COVID-19, enrolled during active disease.

The CDR3 is CAISEMASGGAYEQYF. As DNA, the CDR3 is TGTGCCATCAGTGAGATGGCTAGCGGGGGGGCATACGAGCAGTACTTC. The V call is TRBV10-3, the J call TRBJ2-7, with TRBD2 identical over 12 bases. V trimming: 2 bases; J trimming: 4 bases; junction bases outside the gene matches: 6. This CDR3 has 16 amino acids. Germline V gene data show CDR1 as ENHRY and CDR2 as SYGVKD.

The rearrangement links TRBV5-6 to TRBJ1-2; no clear D. The CDR3 extends over 15 amino acids. The V gene's germline CDR1 is SGHDT and CDR2 YYEEEE. V was shortened by 3 bases and J by 6 bases, with 18 bases between the two germline ends. The CDR3 DNA reads as TGTGCCAGCAGCTCCCGGTGGGCGTCCAGCCATGGCTACACCTTC. It is translated as CASSSRWASSHGYTF.

This chain links TRBV7-9 with TRBJ1-5; TRBD1 might be the D (6 bases). V lost 4 bases to trimming and J lost 4 bases, with 17 bases between them. This CDR3 region has 16 residues. CDR1 is SEHNR and CDR2 is FQNEAQ in the germline V gene (reference sequence). This CDR3 is CASSSWDTGRNQPQHF. CDR3 sequence (DNA): TGTGCCAGCAGCTCATGGGACACCGGCCGGAATCAGCCCCAGCATTTT.

V usage is TRBV5-1 and J usage is TRBJ1-2; D is unclear. CDR1 is SGHRS, CDR2 YFSETQ, per germline. The CDR3 has 13 amino acids. V was pared by 0 bases and J by 6 bases, with 9 bases between. The CDR3 loop is CASSLVGENGYTF. The CDR3 DNA reads TGCGCCAGCAGCTTGGTCGGTGAGAATGGCTACACCTTC.

The chain is built from TRBV6-1 and TRBJ1-3; perhaps TRBD1 as D (5 bases). This CDR3 is built from 16 residues. V dropped 4 bases and J dropped 4 bases, with 17 bases sitting between them. Germline lookup yields CDR1 MNHNS and CDR2 SASEGT. CDR3 region: CASSGGSAGSGNTIYF. The CDR3 region has the DNA TGTGCCAGCAGTGGGGGCAGCGCAGGGTCCGGAAACACCATATATTTT.

This chain connects TRBV3-1 (or the pseudogene TRBV3-2) to TRBJ2-1; unclear D gene. The germline V gene encodes CDR1 LGHDT and CDR2 YNNKEL (reference sequence). Trimming pared 1 base from V and 8 bases from J, leaving 6 bases between. The CDR3 length is 12 residues. CDR3 nucleotides: TGTGCCAGCAGCCAAGTCGCGGATGAGCAGTTCTTC. Translating it yields CASSQVADEQFF.

The V gene is TRBV2, the J gene TRBJ2-2, with D maybe TRBD2 (5 bases). Germline CDR1 reads SNHLY; CDR2 reads FYNNEI. V gave up 5 bases and J gave up 7 bases, with 14 bases separating them. The length of the CDR3 is 14 residues. This CDR3 is CASSTRAEGGELFF. CDR3 coding DNA: TGTGCCAGCAGTACACGGGCCGAGGGCGGGGAGCTGTTTTTT.

The V and J genes are TRBV24-1 and TRBJ1-4; the match to TRBD1 covers 7 bases. Per germline, CDR1 KGHDR and CDR2 SFDVKD. The V gene end was trimmed by 4 bases and the J gene end by 4 bases; junction bases not matched to a gene: 8. There are 16 residues in the CDR3. CDR3 coding DNA: TGTGCCACCAGTGACCTCCGAGGGACAGATAATGAAAAACTGTTTTTT. It specifies CATSDLRGTDNEKLFF.

The chain uses TRBV14 and TRBJ1-1, with a tentative D call TRBD1 (5 bases). This CDR3 has 14 amino acids. CDR1 and CDR2 from the germline V gene are SGHDN and FVKESK. V was cut by 2 bases and J by 2 bases, with 9 bases left in between. The CDR3 reads CASSQQGGNTEAFF. The CDR3 nucleotides read TGTGCCAGCAGCCAACAGGGCGGCAACACTGAAGCTTTCTTT. The whole variable domain, filled in from reference TRBV14 and TRBJ1-1, reads EAGVTQFPSHSVIEKGQTVTLRCDPISGHDNLYWYRRVMGKEIKFLLHFVKESKQDESGMPNNRFLAERTGGTYSTLKVQPAELEDSGVYFCASSQQGGNTEAFFGQGTRLTVV.

The chain has TRBV5-1 and TRBJ2-3, with TRBD1 identical over 7 bases. This CDR3 region has 15 residues. V shed 0 bases, J shed 6 bases, and the junction held 7 bases outside the gene matches. Germline V CDR1 and CDR2: SGHRS, YFSETQ. DNA for the CDR3: TGCGCCAGCAGCTTGGTTCCCGGCAGGGGGGATACGCAGTATTTT. Its translation is CASSLVPGRGDTQYF.

The chain recombines TRBV7-3 with TRBJ2-2; 9 bases match TRBD1. The CDR3 contains 18 residues. The germline V gene has CDR1 SGHTA and CDR2 FQGTGA. Trimming cost V 5 bases and J 8 bases; bases outside gene matches: 18. CDR3 bases: TGTGCCAGCAGCCCCCCGCAGGGGGGACAGGGAGGTTTTGGGGAGCTGTTTTTT. It codes for CASSPPQGGQGGFGELFF.

CDR3 DNA sequence: TGTGCCAGTAGTATGGGGGGGTACTCCTACAATGAGCAGTTCTTC. Amino acids: CASSMGGYSYNEQFF. The chain has TRBV19 and TRBJ2-1, with 7 bases matching TRBD2. The V and J ends lost 3 bases and 0 bases, in that order; junction bases with no gene match: 2. CDR3 length equals 15 residues. CDR1 is LNHDA and CDR2 is SQIVND in the germline V gene (reference sequence).

The chain is built from TRBV9 and TRBJ2-5, with D possibly matching TRBD1 (5 bases). CDR1 is SGDLS, CDR2 YYNGEE, per germline. Deletions cut 0 bases from V and 5 bases from J, with 11 bases between. The CDR3 contains 14 residues. The CDR3 DNA reads as TGTGCCAGCAGCGTAGCAGGGCTTGGGGAGACCCAGTACTTC. As protein: CASSVAGLGETQYF.

This clone appeared once. This chain joins TRBV5-4 and TRBJ2-2; a possible D gene is TRBD2 (6 bases). The CDR3 runs 14 residues. Germline CDR1 SGHNT, CDR2 YYREEE (reference sequence). V dropped 7 bases and J dropped 2 bases, with 12 bases sitting between them. CDR3 in amino acids: CASGTSLNTGELFF. CDR3 nucleotides: TGTGCCAGCGGCACTAGCCTTAACACCGGGGAGCTGTTTTTT.

The chain joins TRBV30 to TRBJ1-2; no definite D call. The CDR3 length is 12 residues. Germline lookup yields CDR1 GTSNPN and CDR2 SVGIG (reference sequence). Trimming took 3 bases from V and 4 from J, leaving 9 bases between them. The CDR3 sequence is CAWSIGSYGYTF. In DNA, the CDR3 is TGTGCCTGGAGCATCGGGAGCTATGGCTACACCTTC.

The CDR3 here is CASSQDGGRETEAFF. CDR3 in DNA: TGTGCCAGCAGCCAAGATGGGGGCCGAGAGACTGAAGCTTTCTTT. The rearrangement uses TRBV4-2 and TRBJ1-1, with D possibly being TRBD1 (6 bases). This CDR3 is 15 amino acids long. Germline CDR1 and CDR2: LGHNA and YNFKEQ. Between the trimmed V and J ends, which lost 0 bases and 5 bases, there was a span of 13 bases.

This chain joins TRBV24-1 and TRBJ1-2; TRBD1 matches at 7 bases. CDR3 size: 12 residues. Germline V CDR1 and CDR2: KGHDR, SFDVKD. With 4 bases clipped from V and 8 bases from J, the junction kept 3 bases outside the gene matches. The CDR3 DNA reads TGTGCCACCAGTGACCACAGGGGAGGCTACACCTTC. Translation gives CATSDHRGGYTF.